The 10 T cell receptor beta chains below were found in one sample sequenced in a study of human T cells and chemical hapten exposure. The time point here: pre-sensitization, week 0. Specified treatment: therapeutic diphenylcyclopropenone sensitization with weekly scalp DPC. A single record per CDR3 protein comes from TCRdb applying MiXCR to the RACE reads. This table holds 57,000 or so distinct CDR3 sequences, 11% found once. Sequenced material: whole blood, taken in connection with sensitization to the hapten diphenylcyclopropenone (DPC). These receptors originate from a woman in her thirties or forties with alopecia areata. Some clones in this sample may be carry-over from other donors' samples.

This clonotype showed up just a few times. The rearrangement uses TRBV10-3 and TRBJ2-5; D unresolved. Germline CDR1 reads ENHRY; CDR2 reads SYGVKD. The CDR3 is 13 residues long. Trimming took off 4 bases at V and 0 bases at J, with 6 bases between the two ends. The CDR3 region has the DNA TGTGCCATCAGTGGGACGAACCAAGAGACCCAGTACTTC. Translating it yields CAISGTNQETQYF.

About this clonotype itself: A much larger clone lies one base from this, so it may be a read error. This sequence joins TRBV20-1 and TRBJ2-1, with D possibly matching TRBD2 (6 bases). The V gene's germline CDR1 is DFQATT and CDR2 SNEGSKA (reference sequence). The CDR3 length is 15 residues. Between the trimmed V and J ends, which lost 1 base and 8 bases, there was a span of 18 bases. CDR3 in amino acids: CSARGDGGLGYEQFF. In DNA form, the CDR3 reads TGCAGTGCTAGAGGGGACGGGGGTCTTGGGTATGAGCAGTTCTTC.

This clonotype has just a few counts. CDR3 DNA sequence: TGCGCCAGCAGCCATGGCGGGACAGGGGTTAACACTGAAGCTTTCTTT. The encoded protein is CASSHGGTGVNTEAFF. This chain joins TRBV4-3 and TRBJ1-1; 10 bases align to TRBD1. J lost 2 bases, V lost 3 bases, and 6 bases had no gene match. The CDR3 loop spans 16 amino acids. CDR1 is LGHNA and CDR2 is YSLEER in the germline V gene.

In its sample, this clonotype was seen many times. V is TRBV12-3 or TRBV12-4 and J is TRBJ1-1; TRBD1 is a possible D gene (5 bases). V dropped 8 bases and J dropped 4 bases, with 17 bases sitting between them. The CDR3 is 14 residues long. Here the CDR3 reads CASGPSRGGTEAFF. CDR3 nucleotide sequence: TGTGCCAGCGGCCCGTCCCGTGGGGGCACTGAAGCTTTCTTT.

The gene calls are TRBV30 and TRBJ1-2; 10 bases are shared with TRBD1. Germline assignment: CDR1 GTSNPN and CDR2 SVGIG (reference sequence). The V gene end was trimmed by 8 bases and the J gene end by 3 bases; junction bases not matched to a gene: 9. This CDR3 has 14 amino acids. The DNA of the CDR3 is TGTGCCATGAGAGGGGACAGGGGTCACTATGGCTACACCTTC. This encodes CAMRGDRGHYGYTF.

A few counts support this clonotype. The chain has TRBV12-5 and TRBJ2-2, with D possibly TRBD2 on 6 matching bases. Looked up from germline, CDR1 is LGHNT and CDR2 is FRNRAP. Trimming took off 1 base at V and 5 bases at J, with 8 bases between the two ends. The CDR3 runs to 14 residues. CDR3 sequence: CASGLDGGTGELFF. CDR3 DNA sequence: TGTGCTAGTGGTTTGGACGGGGGAACCGGGGAGCTGTTTTTT.

V usage is TRBV7-3 and J usage is TRBJ2-2; TRBD1 aligns across 8 bases. The CDR3 has 18 amino acids. The trim removed 5 bases at V and 5 bases at J, leaving 16 bases unmatched. From germline, CDR1 is SGHTA and CDR2 FQGTGA. CDR3 loop: CASSAKGQGAAWTGELFF. CDR3 DNA sequence: TGTGCCAGCAGCGCAAAGGGGCAGGGGGCTGCGTGGACCGGGGAGCTGTTTTTT.

The sample holds a few counts of this clonotype. The chain recombines TRBV6-2 or TRBV6-3 with TRBJ1-1, with TRBD1 matching over 7 bases. The J segment lost 3 bases and the V segment lost 0 bases, leaving 4 bases of the junction unmatched. Germline values: CDR1 MNHEY, CDR2 SVGEGT. This CDR3 comprises 15 residues. The CDR3 spells CASSYSVQGHTEAFF. The CDR3 nucleotides are TGTGCCAGCAGTTACTCGGTACAGGGGCACACTGAAGCTTTCTTT.

In its sample, this clonotype was seen many times. The rearrangement joins TRBV11-2 to TRBJ2-7; D ambiguous. In germline, CDR1 is SGHAT, CDR2 FQNNGV. Deletions cut 0 bases from V and 9 bases from J, with 9 bases between. CDR3 length equals 12 residues. The CDR3 loop reads CASSLDPRVQYF. The CDR3 nucleotides are TGTGCCAGCAGCTTAGATCCCCGAGTGCAGTACTTC.

The rearrangement links TRBV30 to TRBJ2-4; 11 bases fit TRBD1. CDR1 and CDR2 from the germline V gene are GTSNPN and SVGIG (reference sequence). The length of the CDR3 is 13 residues. With 5 bases clipped from V and 9 bases from J, the junction kept 6 bases outside the gene matches. DNA of the CDR3: TGTGCCTGGGGGGACAGGGGGAGCGGCATTCAGTACTTC. It encodes CAWGDRGSGIQYF.